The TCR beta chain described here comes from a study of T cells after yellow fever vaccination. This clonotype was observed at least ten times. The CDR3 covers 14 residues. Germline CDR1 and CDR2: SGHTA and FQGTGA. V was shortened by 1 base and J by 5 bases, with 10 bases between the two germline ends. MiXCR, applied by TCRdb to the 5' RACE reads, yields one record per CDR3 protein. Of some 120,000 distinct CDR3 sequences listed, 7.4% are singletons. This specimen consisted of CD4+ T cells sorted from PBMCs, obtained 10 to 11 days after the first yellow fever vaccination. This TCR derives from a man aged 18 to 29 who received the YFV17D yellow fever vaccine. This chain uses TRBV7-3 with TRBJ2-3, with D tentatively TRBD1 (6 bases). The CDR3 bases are TGTGCCAGCAGCTTAAGGGGGCGTGAAGATACGCAGTATTTT. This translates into CASSLRGREDTQYF.